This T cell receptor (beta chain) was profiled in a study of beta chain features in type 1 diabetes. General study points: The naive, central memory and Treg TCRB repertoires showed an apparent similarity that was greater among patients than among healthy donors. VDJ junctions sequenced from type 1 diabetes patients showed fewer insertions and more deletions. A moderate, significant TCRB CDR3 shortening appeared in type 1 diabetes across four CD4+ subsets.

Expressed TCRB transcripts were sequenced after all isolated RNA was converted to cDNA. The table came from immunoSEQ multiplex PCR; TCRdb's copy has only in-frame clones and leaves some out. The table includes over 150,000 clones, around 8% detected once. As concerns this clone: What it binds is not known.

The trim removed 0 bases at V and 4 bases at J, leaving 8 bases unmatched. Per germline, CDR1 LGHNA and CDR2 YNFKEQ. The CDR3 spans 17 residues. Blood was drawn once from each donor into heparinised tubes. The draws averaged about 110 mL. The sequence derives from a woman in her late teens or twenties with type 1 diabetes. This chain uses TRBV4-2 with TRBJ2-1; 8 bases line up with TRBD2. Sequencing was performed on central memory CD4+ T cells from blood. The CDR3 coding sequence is TGTGCCAGCAGCCAAGAAGGTTCTAGCGGGCCTTACAATGAGCAGTTCTTC. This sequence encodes CASSQEGSSGPYNEQFF.